The 10 T cell receptor beta chains presented below share a single source sample, sequenced in a study of blood T cell repertoires in COVID-19. Produced via immunoSEQ multiplex PCR; TCRdb's table is partial and in-frame only. The sample includes about 340,000 clones, 70% to 90% of them seen just once. Sequencing was performed on peripheral blood. These receptors all come from a woman aged 60-75 years with COVID-19, enrolled during active disease.

A remark on this clone: An end of the junction does not agree with germline; a read error may underlie this. The chain recombines TRBV27 with TRBJ1-1, with TRBD1 as a possible D gene (5 bases). This CDR3 spans 13 amino acids. Germline V gene data show CDR1 as MNHEY and CDR2 as SMNVEV (reference sequence). CDR3 amino acids: CASSSADNNEAFF. CDR3 in DNA: TGTGCCAGCAGTTCTGCGGACAACAATGAAGCTTTCTTT.

The chain recombines TRBV19 with TRBJ1-6; D ambiguous. Germline lookup yields CDR1 LNHDA and CDR2 SQIVND (reference sequence). This CDR3 contains 14 residues. Trimming removed 3 bases at V and 5 bases at J, with 8 bases between. The CDR3 DNA follows: TGTGCCAGTAGTATGACCGGAGATAATTCACCCCTCCACTTT. Protein: CASSMTGDNSPLHF.

This clone has only one observation. The chain uses TRBV18 and TRBJ1-2, with 8 bases identical to TRBD1. This CDR3 has 16 amino acids. The germline gives CDR1 KGHSH, CDR2 LQKENI. V was clipped by 1 base and J by 8 bases; unmatched bases: 12. Here the CDR3 reads CASSPQRTGGFGGYTF. DNA of the CDR3: TGTGCCAGCTCACCACAAAGAACAGGGGGTTTCGGAGGCTACACCTTC.

This chain joins TRBV6-5 and TRBJ2-3; TRBD2 might be the D (5 bases). The CDR3 contains 15 residues. V was pared by 6 bases and J by 1 base, with 14 bases between. The V gene's germline CDR1 is MNHEY and CDR2 SVGAGI. The CDR3 here is CASSFNGRGTDTQYF. DNA of the CDR3: TGTGCCAGCAGCTTTAATGGGCGGGGCACAGATACGCAGTATTTT.

Here the CDR3 DNA reads TGTGCCAGTAGTAATGGAGGACAGTCGCAAGAGACCCAGTACTTC. Its translation: CASSNGGQSQETQYF. The chain has TRBV19 and TRBJ2-5, with TRBD1 as a possible D gene (6 bases). Trimming pared 4 bases from V and 2 bases from J, leaving 14 bases between. Germline V lookup: CDR1 LNHDA, CDR2 SQIVND (reference sequence). The CDR3 loop spans 15 amino acids.

J is TRBJ1-6 and V is TRBV4-3; D remains unclear. The CDR3 is made up of 18 amino acids. CDR1 and CDR2 from the germline V gene are LGHNA and YSLEER. V shed 0 bases and J shed 7 bases, with 19 bases lying between them. CDR3 nucleotides: TGCGCCAGCAGCCAAGAGGAGTTCGGGTTTAGTAAGAATTCACCCCTCCACTTT. Residues: CASSQEEFGFSKNSPLHF.

The count of this clone is one. The CDR3 bases are TGTGCCAGCAGCTGGAGGACAGCCGGGAACACTGAAGCTTTCTTT. This encodes CASSWRTAGNTEAFF. This chain uses TRBV5-6 with TRBJ1-1; TRBD1 might be the D (6 bases). The V gene lost 3 bases and the J gene lost 1 base, with 13 bases spanning the gap. This CDR3 comprises 15 residues. Germline CDR1 and CDR2: SGHDT and YYEEEE.

This chain joins TRBV6-5 and TRBJ2-7; 8 bases map to TRBD2. This CDR3 region has 16 residues. Losses at the gene ends were 1 base for V and 0 bases for J; bases not matched to a gene: 5. Germline CDR1 is MNHEY and CDR2 is SVGAGI. The CDR3 sequence: CASSYYSSGFSYEQYF. CDR3 bases: TGTGCCAGCAGTTACTACTCTAGCGGGTTCTCCTACGAGCAGTACTTC.

This chain links TRBV7-9 with TRBJ2-7; D possibly corresponds to TRBD1 (6 bases). Germline V CDR1 and CDR2: SEHNR, FQNEAQ (reference sequence). V was cut by 6 bases and J by 6 bases, with 18 bases left in between. The CDR3 extends over 14 amino acids. The CDR3 sequence: CASRLATGSGEQYF. Written as DNA, the CDR3 is TGTGCCAGCAGATTGGCTACAGGGTCGGGCGAGCAGTACTTC.

The gene calls are TRBV19 and TRBJ2-4; 10 nucleotides line up with TRBD2. Losses at the gene ends were 5 bases for V and 2 bases for J; bases not matched to a gene: 3. CDR3 length: 15 residues. Germline lookup yields CDR1 LNHDA and CDR2 SQIVND (reference sequence). The CDR3, as DNA: TGTGCCAGTAGTGAGCGGGGGGGTACCAAAAACATTCAGTACTTC. Protein product: CASSERGGTKNIQYF.